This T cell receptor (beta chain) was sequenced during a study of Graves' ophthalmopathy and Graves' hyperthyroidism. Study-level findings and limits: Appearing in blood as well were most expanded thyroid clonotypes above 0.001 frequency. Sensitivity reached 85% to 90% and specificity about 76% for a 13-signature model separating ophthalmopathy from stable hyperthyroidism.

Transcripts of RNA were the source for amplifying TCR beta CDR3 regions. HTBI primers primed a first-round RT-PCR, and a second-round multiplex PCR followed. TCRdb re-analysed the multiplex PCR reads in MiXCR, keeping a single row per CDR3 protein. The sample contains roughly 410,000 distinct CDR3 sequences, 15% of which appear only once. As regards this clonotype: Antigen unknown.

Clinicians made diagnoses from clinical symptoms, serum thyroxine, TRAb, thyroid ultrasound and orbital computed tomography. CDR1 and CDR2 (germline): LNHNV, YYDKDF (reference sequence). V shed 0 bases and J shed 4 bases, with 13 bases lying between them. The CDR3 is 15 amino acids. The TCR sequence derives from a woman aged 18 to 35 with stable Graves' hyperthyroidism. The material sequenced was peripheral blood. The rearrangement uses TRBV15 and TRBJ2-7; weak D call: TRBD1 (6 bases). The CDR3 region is CATSRDGAGVYEQYF. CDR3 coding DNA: TGTGCCACCAGCAGAGATGGGGCAGGGGTTTACGAGCAGTACTTC.